This T cell receptor (beta chain) was captured by sequencing in a study of early T cells in non-severe SARS-CoV-2 infection. Study information: Sequencing targeted bulk RNA from unsorted whole blood, leaving chains unpaired. Study-level results: Comparison of clonotypes with VDJdb favored anti-spike CD8 responses while missing private and CD4 specificities.

Turning to this clonotype: What it binds is unknown.

Unique molecular identifiers (one per individual cDNA molecule) were attached. Using its own MiXCR run on the 5' RACE reads, TCRdb lists one record per CDR3 protein. The data contain 35,000 to 45,000 distinct CDR3 sequences, 12% of them singletons. The CDR3 is 14 residues long. Losses at the gene ends were 4 bases for V and 4 bases for J; bases not matched to a gene: 7. CDR1 and CDR2 (germline): SQVTM, ANQGSEA. Specimen: whole blood. This sequence joins TRBV29-1 and TRBJ2-1; 7 bases fit TRBD2. The TCR was taken from an adult who was a healthcare worker with PCR-confirmed SARS-CoV-2 infection or an uninfected control (not recorded which). Written as DNA, the CDR3 is TGCAGCGTTGGAGCTAGCGGTATATACAATGAGCAGTTCTTC. Amino acids: CSVGASGIYNEQFF.